These T cell receptor beta chains were read from a single sample in a study of T cell clonotyping in hematopoietic cell transplantation. Method: immunoSEQ multiplex PCR; TCRdb's copy keeps in-frame clones and lacks some. This repertoire shows 65,000 to 80,000 clones, about 95% found once; its top ten account for under 2%. Source: peripheral blood mononuclear cells, taken before stem cell transplant. The receptors were sampled from a woman in her 50s with acute myeloid leukemia. Some clones in this sample may be carry-over from other donors' samples. Each CDR3 is given with its conserved first and last residue. A D gene is named only where the DNA matches it firmly. Clone size is stated in some rows and not others, as once, few, many or a class when expanded.

V gene: TRBV19; J gene: TRBJ2-7; clone size: -; D gene: TRBD1; CDR3 DNA: TGTGCCAGTAGGCCGACAGGGATGGGCTACGAGCAGTACTTC; CDR3 protein: CASRPTGMGYEQYF
V gene: TRBV10-3; J gene: TRBJ2-7; clone size: -; D gene: -; CDR3 DNA: TGTGCCATCTCGTTGGCAGAAGAATACGAGCAGTACTTC; CDR3 protein: CAISLAEEYEQYF
V gene: TRBV28; J gene: TRBJ1-5; clone size: -; D gene: -; CDR3 DNA: TGTGCCAGCATAATAAGGGCAGGGAAGAATCAGCCCCAGCATTTT; CDR3 protein: CASIIRAGKNQPQHF
V gene: TRBV7-2; J gene: TRBJ2-5; clone size: -; D gene: -; CDR3 DNA: TGTGCCAGCAGCGTAGAAGAGACCCAGTACTTC; CDR3 protein: CASSVEETQYF
V gene: TRBV10-3; J gene: TRBJ2-2; clone size: -; D gene: -; CDR3 DNA: TGTGCCACCTGGGGCAGCACCGGGGAGCTGTTTTTT; CDR3 protein: CATWGSTGELFF
V gene: TRBV6-5; J gene: TRBJ2-3; clone size: -; D gene: TRBD2; CDR3 DNA: TGTGCCAGCAGTTACTCGGCGGGAGAGGTCACAGATACGCAGTATTTT; CDR3 protein: CASSYSAGEVTDTQYF
V gene: TRBV19; J gene: TRBJ2-5; clone size: -; D gene: -; CDR3 DNA: TGTGCCAGTAGTTATCAGGGGATCCAAGAGACCCAGTACTTC; CDR3 protein: CASSYQGIQETQYF
V gene: TRBV27; J gene: TRBJ1-2; clone size: -; D gene: TRBD1; CDR3 DNA: TGTGCCAGCAGCCCCCAGGGGGATTTCTATGGCTACACCTTC; CDR3 protein: CASSPQGDFYGYTF
V gene: TRBV5-1; J gene: TRBJ1-2; clone size: once; D gene: -; CDR3 DNA: TGCGCCAGCAGCCCGGGGGGGGGCGCTTATGGCTACACCTTC; CDR3 protein: CASSPGGGAYGYTF
V gene: TRBV7-9; J gene: TRBJ1-2; clone size: -; D gene: TRBD1; CDR3 DNA: TGTGCCAGCAGCTCCGGGACAGACTATGGCTACACCTTC; CDR3 protein: CASSSGTDYGYTF
V gene: TRBV10-3; J gene: TRBJ2-3; clone size: once; D gene: -; CDR3 DNA: TGTGCCATCAGAAACGGGATTAGCACAGATACGCAGTATTTT; CDR3 protein: CAIRNGISTDTQYF
V gene: TRBV11-2; J gene: TRBJ1-1; clone size: -; D gene: -; CDR3 DNA: TGTGCCAGCAGCTTAAACCTTGAAGCTTTCTTT; CDR3 protein: CASSLNLEAFF
V gene: TRBV6-6; J gene: TRBJ2-7; clone size: -; D gene: -; CDR3 DNA: TGTGCCAGCAGTTACTCGACCGCTACCTACGAGCAGTACTTC; CDR3 protein: CASSYSTATYEQYF
V gene: TRBV29-1; J gene: TRBJ2-7; clone size: -; D gene: TRBD1; CDR3 DNA: TGCAGCACATTGACAGGGGCCGAGCAGTACTTC; CDR3 protein: CSTLTGAEQYF
V gene: TRBV6-1; J gene: TRBJ1-2; clone size: once; D gene: -; CDR3 DNA: TGTGCCAGCAGTGAAGGGACAAGGCTAAACTATGGCTACACCTTC; CDR3 protein: CASSEGTRLNYGYTF
V gene: TRBV5-8; J gene: TRBJ2-6; clone size: -; D gene: -; CDR3 DNA: TGTGCCAGCAGCTTGGTCTTCCAGAGCTCTGGGGCCAACGTCCTGACTTTC; CDR3 protein: CASSLVFQSSGANVLTF
V gene: TRBV30; J gene: TRBJ2-7; clone size: -; D gene: -; CDR3 DNA: TGTGCCTGGAGTCCTTGGCAGATCTCGAACGAGCAGTACTTC; CDR3 protein: CAWSPWQISNEQYF
V gene: TRBV2; J gene: TRBJ2-7; clone size: -; D gene: -; CDR3 DNA: TGTGCCAGCAGTCACAATATACAAGGGGATACCTCCTACGAGCAGTACTTC; CDR3 protein: CASSHNIQGDTSYEQYF
V gene: TRBV5-1; J gene: TRBJ1-4; clone size: -; D gene: -; CDR3 DNA: TGCGCCAGCAGCTTAAACCCATCAACTAATGAAAAACTGTTTTTT; CDR3 protein: CASSLNPSTNEKLFF
V gene: TRBV7-3; J gene: TRBJ2-7; clone size: -; D gene: -; CDR3 DNA: TGTGCCAGCAGCTTAACCGAAGGCCGATCTGGCGAGCAGTACTTC; CDR3 protein: CASSLTEGRSGEQYF
V gene: TRBV7-6; J gene: TRBJ2-3; clone size: -; D gene: TRBD2; CDR3 DNA: TGTGCCAGCAGCCCGCCGAAATGGGTAGCGGGAACGCCAGATACGCAGTATTTT; CDR3 protein: CASSPPKWVAGTPDTQYF
V gene: TRBV30; J gene: TRBJ1-1; clone size: -; D gene: TRBD1; CDR3 DNA: TGTGCCGGGACAGGGAACACTGAAGCTTTCTTT; CDR3 protein: CAGTGNTEAFF
V gene: TRBV5-1; J gene: TRBJ2-3; clone size: once; D gene: -; CDR3 DNA: TGCGCCAGCAGCTCCCGGGTCACAGATACGCAGTATTTT; CDR3 protein: CASSSRVTDTQYF
V gene: TRBV10-3; J gene: TRBJ1-1; clone size: -; D gene: -; CDR3 DNA: TGTGCAATCAGGCCAGGGGATTACATGAACACTGAAGCTTTCTTT; CDR3 protein: CAIRPGDYMNTEAFF
V gene: TRBV6-6; J gene: TRBJ2-1; clone size: -; D gene: -; CDR3 DNA: TGTGCCAGCAGTTACACAGACCTCAATGAGCAGTTCTTC; CDR3 protein: CASSYTDLNEQFF
V gene: TRBV30; J gene: TRBJ1-4; clone size: -; D gene: TRBD1; CDR3 DNA: TGTGCCTGGAGTTGGGACAGGGGGCGGCAAAAACTGTTTTTT; CDR3 protein: CAWSWDRGRQKLFF
V gene: TRBV10-3; J gene: TRBJ2-2; clone size: -; D gene: -; CDR3 DNA: TGTGCCATCAGTGCCCGGACAGAGAACACCGGGGAGCTGTTTTTT; CDR3 protein: CAISARTENTGELFF
V gene: TRBV5-1; J gene: TRBJ2-3; clone size: -; D gene: TRBD2; CDR3 DNA: TGCGCCAGCAGCTTGGGACTAGCGGGAGCTGATACGCAGTATTTT; CDR3 protein: CASSLGLAGADTQYF
V gene: TRBV11-3; J gene: TRBJ2-7; clone size: -; D gene: TRBD1; CDR3 DNA: TGTGCCAGCAGCCCAGGACAGGGTAGTGGGGGGTTCTCCTACGAGCAGTACTTC; CDR3 protein: CASSPGQGSGGFSYEQYF
V gene: TRBV27; J gene: TRBJ2-7; clone size: -; D gene: TRBD1; CDR3 DNA: TGTGCCAGCAGTTTTGGGACAGGGAGGCCAAATGGTTACGAGCAGTACTTC; CDR3 protein: CASSFGTGRPNGYEQYF
V gene: TRBV29-1; J gene: TRBJ1-1; clone size: -; D gene: -; CDR3 DNA: TGCAGCGGTTTGTCACGGACCAACACTGAAGCTTTCTTT; CDR3 protein: CSGLSRTNTEAFF
V gene: TRBV19; J gene: TRBJ1-1; clone size: medium-sized; D gene: -; CDR3 DNA: TGTGCCAGTAGTACCTACTCGCCAGAAGCTTTCTTT; CDR3 protein: CASSTYSPEAFF
V gene: TRBV9; J gene: TRBJ1-4; clone size: -; D gene: TRBD1; CDR3 DNA: TGTGCCAGCAGCACACGTCACGGACAGGGGAGGGAAAAACTGTTTTTT; CDR3 protein: CASSTRHGQGREKLFF
V gene: TRBV7-9; J gene: TRBJ2-1; clone size: -; D gene: -; CDR3 DNA: TGTGCCAGCAGCTTAGATGGGGGGCCCAATGAGCAGTTCTTC; CDR3 protein: CASSLDGGPNEQFF
V gene: TRBV14; J gene: TRBJ2-1; clone size: -; D gene: -; CDR3 DNA: TGTGCCAGCAGCCATTCTAGGGCTAGCTCCTACAATGAGCAGTTCTTC; CDR3 protein: CASSHSRASSYNEQFF
V gene: TRBV27; J gene: TRBJ1-1; clone size: -; D gene: -; CDR3 DNA: TGTGCCAGCAGACACAGGGCCGGAAACACTGAAGCTTTCTTT; CDR3 protein: CASRHRAGNTEAFF